One and the same sample provided the 9 T cell receptor beta chains below, sequenced in a study of T cells in Graves' hyperthyroidism and ophthalmopathy. Amplified TCR beta CDR3 regions came from RNA transcripts. Carried out on the TCR CDR3, a first-round RT-PCR used the HTBI primer set. One entry per CDR3 protein results from TCRdb running MiXCR on the multiplex PCR reads. The table shows 650,000 to 750,000 distinct CDR3 sequences, with approximately 15% occurring only once. Material: blood. Receptor source: a young woman with Graves' hyperthyroidism.

This rearrangement joins TRBV7-2 to TRBJ1-5; D not resolved. Trimming took off 5 bases at V and 4 bases at J, with 9 bases between the two ends. This CDR3 has 13 amino acids. Germline V lookup: CDR1 SGHTA, CDR2 FQGNSA. The CDR3 sequence: CASSPVVNQPQHF. The CDR3 DNA reads as TGTGCCAGCAGCCCGGTGGTGAATCAGCCCCAGCATTTT.

This clonotype was seen repeatedly, ten times or more. CDR3 DNA: TGCGCCAGCAGCTTGCTCCGGGAGCCCTACGAGCAGTACTTC. It encodes CASSLLREPYEQYF. V is TRBV5-1 and J is TRBJ2-7; D perhaps matches TRBD2 (6 bases). The germline V and J ends were trimmed by 1 base and 2 bases, with 10 bases remaining between them. The CDR3 totals 14 residues. The germline gives CDR1 SGHRS, CDR2 YFSETQ.

This chain connects TRBV19 to TRBJ1-2; weak D call: TRBD1 (6 bases). Germline-derived CDR1 and CDR2 are LNHDA and SQIVND (reference sequence). V was clipped by 7 bases and J by 4 bases, with 10 bases between them. The CDR3 totals 12 residues. The CDR3 DNA reads as TGTGCCAGTATTGGACAGTCCTATGGCTACACCTTC. This codes for CASIGQSYGYTF.

This clonotype was detected a few times. The rearrangement uses TRBV12-3 or TRBV12-4 and TRBJ1-2; D perhaps matches TRBD1 (5 bases). CDR3 length: 14 residues. Deletions cut 8 bases from V and 4 bases from J, with 17 bases between. Written as DNA, the CDR3 is TGTGCCAGCTCCCGGGAGTCAAGGGGCTATGGCTACACCTTC. Protein: CASSRESRGYGYTF.

The rearrangement uses TRBV15 and TRBJ1-3; no clear D gene. Trimming took 2 bases from V and 4 from J, leaving 12 bases between them. This CDR3 comprises 15 residues. CDR1 and CDR2 (germline): LNHNV, YYDKDF (reference sequence). CDR3 coding DNA: TGTGCCACCAGCAGATCTATTGGGAGCGGAAACACCATATATTTT. Translation gives CATSRSIGSGNTIYF.

This clonotype was observed a few times. A much bigger clone sits one base away, suggesting this may be a read error. The V and J genes are TRBV2 and TRBJ2-1; 9 positions agree with TRBD2. Germline-derived CDR1 and CDR2 are SNHLY and FYNNEI. The length of the CDR3 is 16 residues. J was trimmed by 4 bases and V by 8 bases; bases with no gene match: 12. Here the CDR3 reads CASGQESTSGYNEQFF. The CDR3 DNA follows: TGTGCCAGCGGCCAAGAATCGACTAGCGGTTACAATGAGCAGTTCTTC. The full variable domain, rest sourced from reference TRBV2 and TRBJ2-1, is EPEVTQTPSHQVTQMGQEVILRCVPISNHLYFYWYRQILGQKVEFLVSFYNNEISEKSEIFDDQFSVERPDGSNFTLKIRSTKLEDSAMYFCASGQESTSGYNEQFFGPGTRLTVL.

This clonotype came up many times. The rearrangement links TRBV6-1 to TRBJ2-7, with 7 bases fitting TRBD1. With 2 bases clipped from V and 1 base from J, the junction kept 5 bases outside the gene matches. CDR1 and CDR2 from the germline V gene are MNHNS and SASEGT. The CDR3 has 15 amino acids. The CDR3, as DNA: TGTGCCAGCAGTGAAATTGGGGACAGTTCCTACGAGCAGTACTTC. Translated: CASSEIGDSSYEQYF.

This clonotype came up a few times. One end of the junction is discordant with germline, which a read error may explain. The chain combines TRBV20-1 with TRBJ1-5; 7 bases map to TRBD1. There are 13 residues in the CDR3. Germline CDR1 reads DFQATT; CDR2 reads SNEGSKA (reference sequence). The CDR3 here is CSAREEARGAQRF. For the CDR3, the DNA is TGCAGTGCTAGAGAAGAGGCCAGGGGGGCCCAGCGTTTT.

This clonotype appeared a single time. The J gene is TRBJ2-3, the V gene TRBV19; TRBD2 aligns across 11 bases. The CDR3 totals 16 residues. V shed 3 bases and J 3 bases; nucleotides not matched to a gene: 5. Germline V gene data show CDR1 as LNHDA and CDR2 as SQIVND (reference sequence). CDR3 sequence: CASSIPGLAETDTQYF. CDR3 in DNA: TGTGCCAGTAGTATTCCGGGACTAGCGGAGACAGATACGCAGTATTTT.